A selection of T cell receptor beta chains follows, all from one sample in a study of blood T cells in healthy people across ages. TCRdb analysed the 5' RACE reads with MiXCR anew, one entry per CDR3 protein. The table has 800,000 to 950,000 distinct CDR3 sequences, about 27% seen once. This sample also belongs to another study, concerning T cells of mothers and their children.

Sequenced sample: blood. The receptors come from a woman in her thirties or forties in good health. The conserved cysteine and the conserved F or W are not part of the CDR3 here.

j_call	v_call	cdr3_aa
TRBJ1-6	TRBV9	ATSQEGNSPLH
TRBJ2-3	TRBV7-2	ASSPRGGSSDTQY
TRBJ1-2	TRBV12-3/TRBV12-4	ASSPNDRSGNYGYT
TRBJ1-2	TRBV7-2	ASSYTGGANYGYT
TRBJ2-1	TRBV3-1	ASGQSTNRGVYDEQF
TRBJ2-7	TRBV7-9	ASRPGHLYEQY
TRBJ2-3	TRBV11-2	ASSLRGTDSTDTQY
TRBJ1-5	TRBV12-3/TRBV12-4	ASSPRVGQPQH
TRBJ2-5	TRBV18	ASSPSSVQETQY
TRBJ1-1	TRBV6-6	ASSGGNTEAF
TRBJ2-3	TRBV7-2	ASSRRGGRSSTDTQY
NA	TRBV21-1	ASDRDREYEQY
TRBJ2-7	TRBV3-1	ASSPSNARRTSYEQY
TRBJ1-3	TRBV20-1	SASDGSSGNTIY
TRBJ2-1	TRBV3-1	ASSQDLLRFDEQF
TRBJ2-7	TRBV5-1	ASNMGVQGPYEQY
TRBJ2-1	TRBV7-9	ASSPTSAPYEQF
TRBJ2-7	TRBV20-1	SATRESYEQY
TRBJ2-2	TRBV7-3	ASSLSRRGTGGTGELF
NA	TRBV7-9	ASSSNTGRRSGAEQY
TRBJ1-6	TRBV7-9	ASGGVATRIH